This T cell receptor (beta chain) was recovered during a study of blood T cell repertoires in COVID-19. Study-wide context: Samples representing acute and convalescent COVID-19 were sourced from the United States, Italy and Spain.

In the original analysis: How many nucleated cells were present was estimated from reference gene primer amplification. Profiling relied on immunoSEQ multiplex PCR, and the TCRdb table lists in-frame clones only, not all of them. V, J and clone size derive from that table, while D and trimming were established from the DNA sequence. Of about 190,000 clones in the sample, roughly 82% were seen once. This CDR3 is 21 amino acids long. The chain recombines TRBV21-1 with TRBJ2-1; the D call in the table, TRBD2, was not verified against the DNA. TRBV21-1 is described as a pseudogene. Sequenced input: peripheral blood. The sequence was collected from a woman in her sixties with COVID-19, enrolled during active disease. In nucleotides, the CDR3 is TGTGCCAGCAGCAAAGTTATTCGAGGACTAGCGGGAGACTCGATCTACAATGAGCAGTTCTTC. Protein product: CASSKVIRGLAGDSIYNEQFF.